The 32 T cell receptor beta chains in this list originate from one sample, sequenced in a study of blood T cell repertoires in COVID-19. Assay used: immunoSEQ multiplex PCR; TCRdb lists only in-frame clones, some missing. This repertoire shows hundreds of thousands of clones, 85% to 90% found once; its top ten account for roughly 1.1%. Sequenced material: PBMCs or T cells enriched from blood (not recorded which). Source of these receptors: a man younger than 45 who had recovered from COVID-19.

CDR3 amino acids: CASSLGTGAGQPQHF. The CDR3 DNA sequence: TGTGCCAGCTCCCTCGGGACAGGGGCGGGTCAGCCCCAGCATTTT. This chain connects TRBV18 to TRBJ1-5; the match to TRBD1 covers 10 bases. V lost 6 bases and J lost 6; bases outside the gene matches: 8. Germline CDR1 is KGHSH and CDR2 is LQKENI. This CDR3 contains 15 residues.

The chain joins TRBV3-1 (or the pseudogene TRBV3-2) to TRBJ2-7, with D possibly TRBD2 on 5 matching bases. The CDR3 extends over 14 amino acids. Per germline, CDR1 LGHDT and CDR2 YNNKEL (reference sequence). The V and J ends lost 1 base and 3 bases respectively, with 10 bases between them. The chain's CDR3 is CASSQAVGVYEQYF. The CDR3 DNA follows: TGTGCCAGCAGCCAAGCTGTGGGAGTCTACGAGCAGTACTTC.

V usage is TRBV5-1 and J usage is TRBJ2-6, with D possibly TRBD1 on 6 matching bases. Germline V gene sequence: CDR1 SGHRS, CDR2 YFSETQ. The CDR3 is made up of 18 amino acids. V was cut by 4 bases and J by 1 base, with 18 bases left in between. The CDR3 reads CASSPTTTGKSGANVLTF. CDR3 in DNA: TGCGCCAGCAGCCCGACGACAACAGGGAAGTCTGGGGCCAACGTCCTGACTTTC.

The CDR3 reads CASSWTGTLNGEAFF. The CDR3, as DNA: TGTGCCAGCAGCTGGACAGGAACCTTGAACGGTGAAGCTTTCTTT. This chain connects TRBV28 to TRBJ1-1, with TRBD1 identical over 7 bases. The J segment lost 7 bases and the V segment lost 6 bases, leaving 14 bases of the junction unmatched. The germline CDR1 and CDR2 sequences are MDHEN and SYDVKM. This CDR3 has 15 amino acids.

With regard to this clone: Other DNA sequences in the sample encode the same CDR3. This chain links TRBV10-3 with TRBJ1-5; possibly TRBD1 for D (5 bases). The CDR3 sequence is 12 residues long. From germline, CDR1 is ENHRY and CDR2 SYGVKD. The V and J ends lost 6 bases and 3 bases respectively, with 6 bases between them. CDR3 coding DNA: TGTGCCATCAGGACAGCCAATCAGCCCCAGCATTTT. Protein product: CAIRTANQPQHF.

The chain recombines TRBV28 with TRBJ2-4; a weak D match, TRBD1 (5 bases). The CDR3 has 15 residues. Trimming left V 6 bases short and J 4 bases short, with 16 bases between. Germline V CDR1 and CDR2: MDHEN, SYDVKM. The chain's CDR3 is CASSSGAPGKNIQYF. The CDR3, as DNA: TGTGCCAGCAGCTCAGGCGCCCCAGGGAAAAACATTCAGTACTTC.

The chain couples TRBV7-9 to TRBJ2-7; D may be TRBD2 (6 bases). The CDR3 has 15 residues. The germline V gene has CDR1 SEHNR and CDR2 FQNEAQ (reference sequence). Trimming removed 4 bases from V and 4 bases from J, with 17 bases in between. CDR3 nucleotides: TGTGCCAGCAGCTCCCCTGAGGCGGGGTGGTACGAGCAGTACTTC. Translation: CASSSPEAGWYEQYF.

CDR3 bases: TGTGCCAGCAGTTCGCTAGCGCCCCCTCGGGAGCAGTACTTC. Translation: CASSSLAPPREQYF. The V call is TRBV27, the J call TRBJ2-7; D is possibly TRBD2 (6 bases). The CDR3 extends over 14 amino acids. Trimming took 4 bases from V and 7 from J, leaving 17 bases between them. From germline, CDR1 is MNHEY and CDR2 SMNVEV (reference sequence).

The DNA for the CDR3 is TGTGCCAGCACCCAAGGTACAGGGACGAGGTATGGCTACACCTTC. The encoded protein is CASTQGTGTRYGYTF. This chain connects TRBV28 to TRBJ1-2, with D possibly being TRBD1 (6 bases). V shed 7 bases and J shed 5 bases, with 20 bases lying between them. In germline, CDR1 is MDHEN, CDR2 SYDVKM. This CDR3 region has 15 residues.

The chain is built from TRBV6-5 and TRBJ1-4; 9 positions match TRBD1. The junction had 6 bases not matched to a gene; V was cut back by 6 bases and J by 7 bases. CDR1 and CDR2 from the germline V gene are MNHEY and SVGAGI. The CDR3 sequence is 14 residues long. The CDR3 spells CASSGGQGSEKLFF. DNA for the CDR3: TGTGCCAGCAGCGGAGGACAGGGGAGTGAAAAACTGTTTTTT.

The CDR3 nucleotides are TGTGCCAGCAGCCCAGGATCCTCTGGGGCCAACGTCCTGACTTTC. Translated: CASSPGSSGANVLTF. The rearrangement joins TRBV3-1 (or the pseudogene TRBV3-2) to TRBJ2-6; no reliable D call. CDR1 is LGHDT, CDR2 YNNKEL, per germline (reference sequence). The CDR3 is 15 residues long. The germline V and J ends were trimmed by 4 bases and 0 bases, with 7 bases remaining between them.

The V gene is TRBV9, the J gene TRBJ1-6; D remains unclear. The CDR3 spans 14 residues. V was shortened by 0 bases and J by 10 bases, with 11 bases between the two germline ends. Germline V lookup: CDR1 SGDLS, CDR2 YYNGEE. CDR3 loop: CASSVDAPGSPLHF. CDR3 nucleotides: TGTGCCAGCAGCGTAGATGCCCCGGGATCACCCCTCCACTTT. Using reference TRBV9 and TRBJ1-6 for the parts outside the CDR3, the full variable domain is DSGVTQTPKHLITATGQRVTLRCSPRSGDLSVYWYQQSLDQGLQFLIQYYNGEERAKGNILERFSAQQFPDLHSELNLSSLELGDSALYFCASSVDAPGSPLHFGNGTRLTVT.

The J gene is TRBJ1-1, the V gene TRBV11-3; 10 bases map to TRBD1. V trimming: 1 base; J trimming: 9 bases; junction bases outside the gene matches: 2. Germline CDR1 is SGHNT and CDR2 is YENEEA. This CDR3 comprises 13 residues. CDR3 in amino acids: CASSLGTGGKAFF. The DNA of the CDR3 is TGTGCCAGCAGCTTAGGGACAGGGGGTAAAGCTTTCTTT.

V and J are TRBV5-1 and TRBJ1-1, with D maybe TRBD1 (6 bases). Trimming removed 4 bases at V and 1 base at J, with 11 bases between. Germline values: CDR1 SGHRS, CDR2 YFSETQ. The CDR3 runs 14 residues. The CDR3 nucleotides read TGCGCCAGCAGCAGGGGGATGGAGAACACTGAAGCTTTCTTT. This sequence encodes CASSRGMENTEAFF.

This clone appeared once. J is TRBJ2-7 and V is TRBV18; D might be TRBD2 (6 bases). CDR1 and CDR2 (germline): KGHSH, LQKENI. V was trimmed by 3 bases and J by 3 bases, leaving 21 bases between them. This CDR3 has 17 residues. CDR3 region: CASSPWGEVREIYEQYF. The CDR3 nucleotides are TGTGCCAGCTCACCTTGGGGGGAGGTGAGGGAAATCTACGAGCAGTACTTC.

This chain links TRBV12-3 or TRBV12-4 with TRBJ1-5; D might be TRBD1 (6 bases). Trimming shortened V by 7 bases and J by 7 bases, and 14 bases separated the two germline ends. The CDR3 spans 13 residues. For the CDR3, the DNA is TGTGCCAGCACCTCCAGGGGAGGGCAGCCCCAGCATTTT. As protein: CASTSRGGQPQHF.

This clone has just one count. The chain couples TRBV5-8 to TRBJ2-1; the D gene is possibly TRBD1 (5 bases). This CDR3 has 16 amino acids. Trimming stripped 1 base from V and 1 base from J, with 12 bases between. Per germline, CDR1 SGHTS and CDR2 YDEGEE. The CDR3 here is CASSLLRQSSYNEQFF. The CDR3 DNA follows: TGTGCCAGCAGCTTGCTCCGACAGTCATCCTACAATGAGCAGTTCTTC.

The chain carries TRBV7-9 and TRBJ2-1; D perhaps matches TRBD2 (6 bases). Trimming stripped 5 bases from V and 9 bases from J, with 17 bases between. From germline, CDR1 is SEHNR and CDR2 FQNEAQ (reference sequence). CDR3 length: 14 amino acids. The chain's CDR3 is CASSKSWEVGEQFF. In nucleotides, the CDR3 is TGTGCCAGCAGCAAGTCGTGGGAGGTTGGTGAGCAGTTCTTC.

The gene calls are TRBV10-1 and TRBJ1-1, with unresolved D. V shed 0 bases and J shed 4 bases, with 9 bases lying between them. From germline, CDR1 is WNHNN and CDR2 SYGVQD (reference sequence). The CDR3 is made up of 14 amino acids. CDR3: CASSESADITEAFF. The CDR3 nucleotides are TGCGCCAGCAGTGAGTCTGCCGACATCACTGAAGCTTTCTTT.

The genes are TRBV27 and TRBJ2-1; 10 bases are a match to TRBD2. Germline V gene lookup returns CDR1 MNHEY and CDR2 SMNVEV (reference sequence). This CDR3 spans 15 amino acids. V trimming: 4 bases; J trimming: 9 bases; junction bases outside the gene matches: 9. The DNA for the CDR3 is TGTGCCAGCAGTTGGTTAGCGGGAGGAGGGGGTGAGCAGTTCTTC. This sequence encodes CASSWLAGGGGEQFF.

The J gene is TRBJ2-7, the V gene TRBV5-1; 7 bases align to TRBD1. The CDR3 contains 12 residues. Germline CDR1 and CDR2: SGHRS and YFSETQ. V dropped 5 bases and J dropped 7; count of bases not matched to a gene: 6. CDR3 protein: CASRQGFEEQYF. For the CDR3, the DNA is TGCGCCAGCAGACAGGGGTTTGAGGAGCAGTACTTC.

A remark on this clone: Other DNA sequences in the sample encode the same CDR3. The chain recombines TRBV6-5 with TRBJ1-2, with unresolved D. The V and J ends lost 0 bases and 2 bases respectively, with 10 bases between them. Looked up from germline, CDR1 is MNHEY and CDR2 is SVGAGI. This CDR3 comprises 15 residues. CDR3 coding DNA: TGTGCCAGCAGTTACTCGAGCGACGGGAACTATGGCTACACCTTC. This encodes CASSYSSDGNYGYTF.

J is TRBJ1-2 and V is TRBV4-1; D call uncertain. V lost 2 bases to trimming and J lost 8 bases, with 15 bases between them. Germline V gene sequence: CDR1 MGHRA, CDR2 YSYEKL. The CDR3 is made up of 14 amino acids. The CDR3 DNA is TGCGCCAGCAGCCAAACGGGAGATCGGGAGGGCTACACCTTC. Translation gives CASSQTGDREGYTF.

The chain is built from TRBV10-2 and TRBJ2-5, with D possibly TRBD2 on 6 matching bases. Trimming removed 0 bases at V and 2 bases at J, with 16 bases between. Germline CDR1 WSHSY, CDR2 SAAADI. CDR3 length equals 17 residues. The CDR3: CASSESILLARQETQYF. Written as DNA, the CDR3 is TGCGCCAGCAGTGAGTCGATCCTTCTAGCGAGGCAAGAGACCCAGTACTTC.

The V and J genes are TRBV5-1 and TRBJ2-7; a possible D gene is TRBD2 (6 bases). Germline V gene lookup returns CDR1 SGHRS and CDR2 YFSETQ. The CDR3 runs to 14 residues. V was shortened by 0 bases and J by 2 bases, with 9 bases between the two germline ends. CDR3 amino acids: CASSLDSGAYEQYF. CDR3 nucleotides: TGCGCCAGCAGCTTGGATAGCGGAGCCTACGAGCAGTACTTC.

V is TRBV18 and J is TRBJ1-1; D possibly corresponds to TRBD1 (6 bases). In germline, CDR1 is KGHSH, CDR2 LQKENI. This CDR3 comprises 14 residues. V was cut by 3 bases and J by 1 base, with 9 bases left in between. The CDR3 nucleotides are TGTGCCAGCTCACCTCAGGACAGGAACACTGAAGCTTTCTTT. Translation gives CASSPQDRNTEAFF.

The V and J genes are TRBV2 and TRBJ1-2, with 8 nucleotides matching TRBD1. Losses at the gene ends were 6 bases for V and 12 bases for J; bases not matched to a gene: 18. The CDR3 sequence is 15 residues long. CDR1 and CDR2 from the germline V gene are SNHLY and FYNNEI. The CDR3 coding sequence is TGTGCCAGCAGCGAAAAGGGACAGGCCTCCTATGGACACACCTTC. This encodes CASSEKGQASYGHTF. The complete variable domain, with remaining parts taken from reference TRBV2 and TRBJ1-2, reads EPEVTQTPSHQVTQMGQEVILRCVPISNHLYFYWYRQILGQKVEFLVSFYNNEISEKSEIFDDQFSVERPDGSNFTLKIRSTKLEDSAMYFCASSEKGQASYGHTFGSGTRLTVV.

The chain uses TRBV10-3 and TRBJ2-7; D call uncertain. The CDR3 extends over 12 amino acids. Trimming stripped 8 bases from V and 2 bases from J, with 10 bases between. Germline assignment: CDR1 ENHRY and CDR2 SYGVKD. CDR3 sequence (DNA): TGTGCCATCTCGTCCGGTACCTACGAGCAGTACTTC. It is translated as CAISSGTYEQYF.

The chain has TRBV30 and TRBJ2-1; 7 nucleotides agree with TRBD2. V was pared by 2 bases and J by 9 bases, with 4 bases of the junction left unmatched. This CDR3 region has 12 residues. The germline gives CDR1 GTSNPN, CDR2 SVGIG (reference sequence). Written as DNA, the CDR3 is TGTGCCTGGAGTTGGGCGGGAGTTGAGCAGTTCTTC. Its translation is CAWSWAGVEQFF.

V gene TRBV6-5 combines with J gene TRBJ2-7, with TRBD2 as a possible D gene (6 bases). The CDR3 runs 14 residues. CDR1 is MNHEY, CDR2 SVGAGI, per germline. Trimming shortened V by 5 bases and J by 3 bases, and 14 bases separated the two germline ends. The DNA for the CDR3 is TGTGCCAGCAGTAAGGGGCTAGCGAGCTACGAGCAGTACTTC. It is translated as CASSKGLASYEQYF.

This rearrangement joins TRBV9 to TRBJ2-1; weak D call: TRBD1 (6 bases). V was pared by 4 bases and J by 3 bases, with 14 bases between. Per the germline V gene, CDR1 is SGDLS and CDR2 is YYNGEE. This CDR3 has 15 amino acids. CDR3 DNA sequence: TGTGCCAGCAGCTTGGGACAAGTCCTCTACAATGAGCAGTTCTTC. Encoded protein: CASSLGQVLYNEQFF.

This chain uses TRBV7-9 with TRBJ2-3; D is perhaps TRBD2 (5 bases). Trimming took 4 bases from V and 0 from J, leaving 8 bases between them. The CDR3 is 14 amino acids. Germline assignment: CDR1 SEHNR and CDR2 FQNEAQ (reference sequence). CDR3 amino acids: CASSSWESTDTQYF. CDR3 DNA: TGTGCCAGCAGCTCCTGGGAGAGCACAGATACGCAGTATTTT.